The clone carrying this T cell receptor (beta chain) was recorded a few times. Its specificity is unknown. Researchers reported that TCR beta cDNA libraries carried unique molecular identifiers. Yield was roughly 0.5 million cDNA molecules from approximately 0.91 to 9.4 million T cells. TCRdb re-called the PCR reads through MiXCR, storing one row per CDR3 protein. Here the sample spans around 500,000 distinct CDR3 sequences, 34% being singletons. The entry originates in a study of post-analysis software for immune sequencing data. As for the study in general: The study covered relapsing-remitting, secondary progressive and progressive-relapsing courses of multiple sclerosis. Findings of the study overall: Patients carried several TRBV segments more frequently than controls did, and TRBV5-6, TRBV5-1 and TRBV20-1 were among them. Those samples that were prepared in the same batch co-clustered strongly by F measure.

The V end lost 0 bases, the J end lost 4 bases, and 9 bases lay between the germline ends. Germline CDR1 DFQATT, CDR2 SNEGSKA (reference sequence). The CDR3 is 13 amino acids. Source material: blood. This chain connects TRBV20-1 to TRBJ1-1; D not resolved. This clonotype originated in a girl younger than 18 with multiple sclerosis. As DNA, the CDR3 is TGCAGTGCTAGAGATCCCGCAGGCACTGAAGCTTTCTTT. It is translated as CSARDPAGTEAFF.